Below, 8 T cell receptor beta chains from the same sample are listed, as sequenced in a study of early T cells in non-severe SARS-CoV-2 infection. TCRdb passed the 5' RACE reads through MiXCR, listing each CDR3 protein once. Of around 47,000 distinct CDR3 sequences listed, around a tenth were seen once; the top ten hold roughly a fifth. Sequenced: whole blood. These receptors were collected from an adult who was a healthcare worker with PCR-confirmed SARS-CoV-2 infection or an uninfected control (not recorded which).

CDR3 DNA sequence: TGTGCCAGCAATCCATGGGGGAGGGCCTCTGATACGCAGTATTTT. Translating gives CASNPWGRASDTQYF. The rearrangement links TRBV7-2 to TRBJ2-3; TRBD2 agrees at 7 bases. The CDR3 consists of 15 residues. With 7 bases clipped from V and 6 bases from J, the junction kept 13 bases outside the gene matches. Germline values: CDR1 SGHTA, CDR2 FQGNSA.

The V gene is TRBV2, the J gene TRBJ1-1; possible D gene TRBD1, 5 bases. CDR3 length equals 12 residues. V dropped 6 bases and J dropped 7 bases, with 12 bases sitting between them. Per germline, CDR1 SNHLY and CDR2 FYNNEI. The DNA of the CDR3 is TGTGCCAGCAGCCTAAAGGGGTTTGAAGCTTTCTTT. Translated, it gives CASSLKGFEAFF.

For this clonotype: Possible read error: a much larger clone is one base away. V and J are TRBV7-9 and TRBJ2-2, with 7 positions matching TRBD1. Germline V gene lookup returns CDR1 SEHNR and CDR2 FQNEAQ (reference sequence). This CDR3 region has 14 residues. With 7 bases clipped from V and 8 bases from J, the junction kept 10 bases outside the gene matches. The CDR3 DNA is TGTGCCAGCACCATCAGACAGGGTGCAGGGGAGCTGTTTTTT. This sequence encodes CASTIRQGAGELFF.

The CDR3 DNA follows: TGTGCCAGCAGTTTAGACGGCGAGCACAGCTCCTACGAGCAGTACTTC. It codes for CASSLDGEHSSYEQYF. The chain has TRBV12-3 or TRBV12-4 and TRBJ2-7, with D uncertain. The CDR3 is 16 amino acids. Trimming took 1 base from V and 0 from J, leaving 13 bases between them.

By share, this clonotype counts as medium-sized. The chain links TRBV28 to TRBJ2-7, with D unresolved. Germline CDR1 and CDR2: MDHEN and SYDVKM. The germline V and J ends were trimmed by 1 base and 7 bases, with 5 bases remaining between them. The CDR3 is 11 amino acids. The CDR3 here is CASSLLGEQYF. As DNA, the CDR3 is TGTGCCAGCAGTTTATTGGGTGAGCAGTACTTC.

At least ten counts were recorded for this clonotype. The V call is TRBV6-2 or TRBV6-3, the J call TRBJ2-7, with 10 bases matching TRBD1. Unmatched junction bases numbered 8, after V lost 6 bases and J lost 6 bases. The CDR3 is 14 amino acids. From germline, CDR1 is MNHEY and CDR2 SVGEGT. DNA of the CDR3: TGTGCCAGCAGACCACCGGGACAGGGGAGCGAGCAGTACTTC. It yields the protein CASRPPGQGSEQYF.

The rearrangement joins TRBV6-2 or TRBV6-3 to TRBJ2-7; TRBD2 matches at 13 bases. The CDR3 has 15 amino acids. Germline assignment: CDR1 MNHEY and CDR2 SVGEGT. V lost 6 bases and J lost 3; bases outside the gene matches: 5. CDR3 residues: CASRGGLAGIYEQYF. In DNA form, the CDR3 reads TGTGCCAGCAGAGGGGGACTAGCGGGGATCTACGAGCAGTACTTC.

V gene TRBV28 combines with J gene TRBJ1-4; unclear D gene. V was shortened by 3 bases and J by 0 bases, with 8 bases between the two germline ends. CDR1 and CDR2 from the germline V gene are MDHEN and SYDVKM. This CDR3 has 15 residues. The CDR3 DNA is TGTGCCAGCAGTTTGTGGCAGGCAACTAATGAAAAACTGTTTTTT. Amino acids: CASSLWQATNEKLFF.